Following are 16 T cell receptor beta chains from one sample sequenced in a study of T cells in Graves' hyperthyroidism and ophthalmopathy. RNA transcripts served as the template for amplifying TCR beta CDR3 regions. During a first-round RT-PCR of the TCR CDR3, the HTBI primer set was used. TCRdb reprocessed the multiplex PCR reads with MiXCR, giving one entry per CDR3 protein. The sample lists 35,000 to 40,000 distinct CDR3 sequences; roughly 50% were seen once. The sample comprised blood. The source is a woman in her 50s with Graves' hyperthyroidism that later progressed to Graves' ophthalmopathy.

Note on this clonotype: At one boundary the junction diverges from the germline segment, which might be a read error. The genes are TRBV10-3 and TRBJ2-3, with D perhaps matching TRBD2 (6 bases). Germline loops: CDR1 ENHRY, CDR2 SYGVKD. CDR3 size: 14 residues. CDR3 protein: CAISDLTSTDTQYF. CDR3 bases: TGCGCCATCAGTGACCTAACTAGCACAGATACACAGTATTTT.

The rearrangement uses TRBV18 and TRBJ1-1; perhaps TRBD1 as D (5 bases). The V gene's germline CDR1 is KGHSH and CDR2 LQKENI. The V end was cut by 5 bases, the J end by 5 bases, with 12 bases between. This CDR3 comprises 13 residues. The CDR3 reads CASSGAGGTEAFF. CDR3 nucleotides: TGTGCCAGCTCAGGAGCCGGGGGTACTGAAGCTTTCTTT.

Of note for this clonotype: An end of the junction does not agree with germline; a read error may underlie this. The V call is TRBV19, the J call TRBJ2-2, with D possibly being TRBD2 (5 bases). Germline assignment: CDR1 LNHDA and CDR2 SQIVND (reference sequence). This CDR3 spans 12 amino acids. The CDR3 spells CASKWNTGEPFF. The CDR3, as DNA: TGTGCCAGTAAATGGAACACCGGGGAGCCGTTTTTT.

The gene calls are TRBV7-3 and TRBJ2-5, with 9 bases aligning to TRBD2. J gave up 2 bases and V 5 bases, and 3 bases lay outside the gene matches. The CDR3 is 14 residues long. Germline V gene lookup returns CDR1 SGHTA and CDR2 FQGTGA. The CDR3 nucleotides read TGTGCCAGCAGCCTACTAGCGGGTCAAGAGACCCAGTACTTC. Translated, it gives CASSLLAGQETQYF.

About this clonotype itself: Germline is not matched at one junction end, which may reflect a read error. Here the CDR3 DNA reads TGTGCCAGCAGCTTAGGACAGAACAATGAGCCCCAGCATTTT. Translated, it gives CASSLGQNNEPQHF. The chain uses TRBV11-3 and TRBJ1-5; the D gene is possibly TRBD1 (5 bases). CDR3 length equals 14 residues. Germline-derived CDR1 and CDR2 are SGHNT and YENEEA.

Ten or more counts support this clonotype. V gene TRBV11-3 combines with J gene TRBJ2-5, with a weak D call TRBD1 (5 bases). The CDR3 has 15 residues. The V end lost 3 bases, the J end lost 2 bases, and 13 bases lay between the germline ends. Per germline, CDR1 SGHNT and CDR2 YENEEA. As DNA, the CDR3 is TGTGCCAGCAGCTTGGTACAGGTCCCACAAGAGACCCAGTACTTC. Amino acids: CASSLVQVPQETQYF.

This clonotype was seen at least ten times. The chain combines TRBV6-5 with TRBJ2-5, with D perhaps TRBD2 (5 bases). The germline gives CDR1 MNHEY, CDR2 SVGAGI. Deletions cut 2 bases from V and 5 bases from J, with 12 bases between. The CDR3 sequence is 14 residues long. DNA for the CDR3: TGTGCCAGCAGTTACCTCCGGGGAGTTGAGACCCAGTACTTC. Residues: CASSYLRGVETQYF.

The rearrangement joins TRBV19 to TRBJ2-7, with D maybe TRBD1 (6 bases). Germline V gene sequence: CDR1 LNHDA, CDR2 SQIVND (reference sequence). V gave up 4 bases and J gave up 3 bases, with 16 bases separating them. The CDR3 is 15 amino acids. In DNA, the CDR3 is TGTGCCAGTAGTAAGTGGACAGATGGGATCTACGAGCAGTACTTC. Its translation is CASSKWTDGIYEQYF.

In its sample, this clonotype was seen many times. This chain joins TRBV19 and TRBJ2-7; 9 bases fit TRBD2. V trimming: 9 bases; J trimming: 2 bases; junction bases outside the gene matches: 8. Germline lookup yields CDR1 LNHDA and CDR2 SQIVND (reference sequence). There are 14 residues in the CDR3. CDR3 DNA: TGTGCCAGCTCCATAGCGGGGGTTACCTACGAGCAGTACTTC. This sequence encodes CASSIAGVTYEQYF.

This clonotype was seen many times. The J gene is TRBJ2-3, the V gene TRBV11-2; 14 nucleotides match TRBD2. V shed 5 bases, J shed 0 bases, and the junction held 4 bases outside the gene matches. There are 17 residues in the CDR3. The V gene's germline CDR1 is SGHAT and CDR2 FQNNGV. CDR3 region: CASSQGLAGASTDTQYF. CDR3 in DNA: TGTGCCAGCAGCCAGGGACTAGCGGGGGCAAGCACAGATACGCAGTATTTT.

The chain joins TRBV18 to TRBJ2-1; D might be TRBD2 (5 bases). V was shortened by 0 bases and J by 3 bases, with 12 bases between the two germline ends. The CDR3 has 16 residues. The germline CDR1 and CDR2 sequences are KGHSH and LQKENI. CDR3 bases: TGTGCCAGCTCACCACCGAGCGGACTGGGCTACAATGAGCAGTTCTTC. It translates to CASSPPSGLGYNEQFF.

The chain is built from TRBV19 and TRBJ2-3; 16 nucleotides match TRBD2. Germline loops: CDR1 LNHDA, CDR2 SQIVND (reference sequence). The CDR3 covers 20 residues. V gave up 0 bases and J gave up 5 bases; unmatched junction bases: 11. Written as DNA, the CDR3 is TGTGCCAGTAGTATAGACACCGGGACTAGCGGGAGGGGGGGAGGAGATACGCAGTATTTT. It encodes CASSIDTGTSGRGGGDTQYF.

Ten or more counts support this clonotype. The chain couples TRBV11-1 to TRBJ2-7; TRBD1 matches 7 bases. With V trimmed by 1 base and J by 0 bases, 6 bases remained unmatched. The CDR3 extends over 16 amino acids. Germline V lookup: CDR1 SGHAT, CDR2 FQDESV (reference sequence). As DNA, the CDR3 is TGTGCCAGCAGCTTAGACGACAGGGTTGGCTCCTACGAGCAGTACTTC. Translated, it gives CASSLDDRVGSYEQYF.

Here the CDR3 DNA reads TGTGCCAGCAGTGGCCAGGTCTACAATGAGCAGTTCTTC. Its translation: CASSGQVYNEQFF. The chain uses TRBV7-6 and TRBJ2-1; D is ambiguous. Germline values: CDR1 SGHVS, CDR2 FNYEAQ. The CDR3 is 13 residues long. With 6 bases removed from V and 3 bases from J, the gap between germline ends came to 9 bases.

This clonotype has ten or more counts. The chain recombines TRBV7-3 with TRBJ2-6, with TRBD2 matching 7 bases. CDR1 is SGHTA, CDR2 FQGTGA, per germline. The J segment lost 0 bases and the V segment lost 3 bases, leaving 5 bases of the junction unmatched. The CDR3 runs 17 residues. CDR3 DNA: TGTGCCAGCAGCTTGAATAGCGGGTCCTCTGGGGCCAACGTCCTGACTTTC. This translates into CASSLNSGSSGANVLTF.

Note on this clonotype: Germline is not matched at one junction end, which may reflect a read error. In nucleotides, the CDR3 is TGTGCCAACAGTTTAGCGGGCGAGTCCTATGGCTACACCTTC. Its translation is CANSLAGESYGYTF. The rearrangement uses TRBV12-3 or TRBV12-4 and TRBJ1-2; no firm D call. This CDR3 has 14 residues.